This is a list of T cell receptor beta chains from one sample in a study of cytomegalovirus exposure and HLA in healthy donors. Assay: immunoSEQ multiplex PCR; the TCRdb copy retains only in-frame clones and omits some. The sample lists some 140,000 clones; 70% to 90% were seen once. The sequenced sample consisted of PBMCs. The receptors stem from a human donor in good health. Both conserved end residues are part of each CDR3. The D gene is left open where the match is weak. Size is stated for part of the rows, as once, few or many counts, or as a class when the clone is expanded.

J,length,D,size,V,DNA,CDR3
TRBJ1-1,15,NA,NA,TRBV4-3,TGCGCCAGCAGCCGGGTTGGGGGCGGGAACACTGAAGCTTTCTTT,CASSRVGGGNTEAFF
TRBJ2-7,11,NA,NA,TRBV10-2,TGCGCCAGCAGTGAGCGGGTCGAGCAGTACTTC,CASSERVEQYF
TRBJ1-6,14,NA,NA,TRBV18,TGTGCCAGCTCAATGGACAGATATAATTCACCCCTCCACTTT,CASSMDRYNSPLHF
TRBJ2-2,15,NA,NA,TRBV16,TGTGCCAGCAGCCAACAGGCGGGCATTACCGGGGAGCTGTTTTTT,CASSQQAGITGELFF
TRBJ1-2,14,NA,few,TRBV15,TGTGCCACCAGCGCCCACCGGGACTTAGACGGCTACACCTTC,CATSAHRDLDGYTF
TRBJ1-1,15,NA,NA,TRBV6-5,TGTGCCAGCAGTTACGGGCGGGCCGCGGGCACTGAAGCTTTCTTT,CASSYGRAAGTEAFF
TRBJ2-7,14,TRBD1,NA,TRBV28,TGTGCCAGCAGTTTACAAGGGGGCCTCTACGAGCAGTACTTC,CASSLQGGLYEQYF
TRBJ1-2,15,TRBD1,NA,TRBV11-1,TGTGCCAGCAGCTTACAGGGGGGCACTAACTATGGCTACACCTTC,CASSLQGGTNYGYTF
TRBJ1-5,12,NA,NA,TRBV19,TGTGCCAGTAGGTCCGGGGATCAGCCCCAGCATTTT,CASRSGDQPQHF
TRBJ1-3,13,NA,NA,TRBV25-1,TGTGCCAGCAAAGGGGGTCTCGGAAACACCATATATTTT,CASKGGLGNTIYF
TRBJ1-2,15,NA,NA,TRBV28,TGTGCCAGCAAAGGAGGGACCTGGGGGTCGGACGGCTACACCTTC,CASKGGTWGSDGYTF
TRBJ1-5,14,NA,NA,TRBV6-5,TGTGCCAGCAGTTACTCAACACGTAATCAGCCCCAGCATTTT,CASSYSTRNQPQHF
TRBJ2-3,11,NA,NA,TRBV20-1,TGCAGTGCTAGCCTCCTAGATACGCAGTATTTT,CSASLLDTQYF
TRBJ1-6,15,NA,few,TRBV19,TGTGCCAGTAGTATTCCGTCATCAGGAAGTTCACCCCTCCACTTT,CASSIPSSGSSPLHF
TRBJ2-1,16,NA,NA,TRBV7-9,TGTGCCAGCAGCCCCCCTCGTGCCGGGGGCCCAGGGGGGCAGTTCTTC,CASSPPRAGGPGGQFF
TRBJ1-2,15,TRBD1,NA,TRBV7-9,TGTGCCAGCAGCTTTTCAGGACAGGGAAACTATGGCTACACCTTC,CASSFSGQGNYGYTF
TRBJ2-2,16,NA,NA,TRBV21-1,TGTGCCAGCAGCACCCACGTGTGGGGGCACACCGGGGAGCTGTTTTTT,CASSTHVWGHTGELFF
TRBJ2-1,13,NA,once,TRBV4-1,TGCGCCAGCAGCCAAGAAAGAGGCGATGAGCAGTTCTTC,CASSQERGDEQFF
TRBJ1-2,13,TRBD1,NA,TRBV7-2,TGTGCCAGCAGCCCAAGGACAGGGGATGGCTACACCTTC,CASSPRTGDGYTF
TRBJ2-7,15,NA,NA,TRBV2,TGTGCCAGCAGTGCAAGGGGGGGAGGAACCTACGAGCAGTACTTC,CASSARGGGTYEQYF